The T cell receptor (beta chain) under discussion was sequenced for a study of metastatic and nonmetastatic thyroid tumors. Study context: Patients with malignant and benign thyroid disease provided blood and tumor or nodule tissue, whose repertoires were compared.

This CDR3 comprises 13 residues. Trimming left V 5 bases short and J 0 bases short, with 7 bases between. In germline, CDR1 is SGHNT, CDR2 YENEEA. The sample holds many counts of this clone. Its matching antigen is unknown. Study findings and constraints: Reports indicated that malignant thyroid tumors showed significantly higher TCR beta diversity than benign nodules did, in blood and tumor.

In the original workflow: Researchers built a distant-metastasis classifier for papillary thyroid cancer that drew on CDR3 differences across clinicopathological groups. TCRdb re-analyzed the PCR reads through MiXCR. These V and J calls are TCRdb output, not the study's own analysis. The table records about 27,000 clones, around a fifth of them present only once. Prior to thyroid surgery, none of the patients had received any treatment. This chain links TRBV11-3 with TRBJ1-1; TRBD1 might be the D (6 bases). The source material was blood. This clonotype originated in a male donor with papillary thyroid cancer or a benign thyroid nodule (not recorded which). Some clones in this sample may be carry-over from other donors' samples. As DNA, the CDR3 is TGTGCCAGCAGCCAGGGGATGAACACTGAAGCTTTCTTT. This sequence encodes CASSQGMNTEAFF.